Included here is one TCR beta chain sequence, with context. A much bigger clone sits one base away, suggesting this may be a read error. In germline, CDR1 is DFQATT, CDR2 SNEGSKA (reference sequence). The CDR3 is 11 amino acids. This entry comes from a study of neurological immune-mediated disorders. In the study overall: About 90% of the 34 multiple sclerosis patients had relapsing-remitting disease; 3 had secondary progressive.

TCRdb re-called the 5' RACE reads through MiXCR, storing one row per CDR3 protein. The sample consists of 20,000 or so distinct CDR3 sequences, roughly 2.5% of them appearing once. The gene calls are TRBV20-1 and TRBJ2-1; D is undetermined. The receptor comes from a woman between 18 and 30 years old with multiple sclerosis. Input material: PBMCs. CDR3 loop: CSARVSYEQLF. CDR3 DNA: TGCAGTGCTAGAGTAAGTTATGAGCAGCTCTTC.